A selection of T cell receptor beta chains follows, all from one sample in a study of CD8 T cells in ankylosing spondylitis. MiXCR was run by TCRdb on the 5' RACE reads, yielding one entry per CDR3 protein. This table has under 450,000 distinct CDR3 sequences, 17% appearing once. Sample: blood, either unsorted or a sorted T cell fraction (not recorded which). These receptors were obtained from a male donor with ankylosing spondylitis. The CDR3 runs from the conserved cysteine through the conserved F or W. D genes are given only for firm matches. Size is stated for part of the rows, as once, few or many counts, or as a class when the clone is expanded.

j_gene | abundance | d_gene | v_gene | CDR3nt | CDR3aa
TRBJ1-2 | NA | NA | TRBV7-2 | TGTGCCAGCAGCTTAGTAGGGGGATCTCGCTATGGCTACACCTTC | CASSLVGGSRYGYTF
TRBJ1-1 | few | TRBD1 | TRBV7-9 | TGTGCCAGCAGCTTAGCGCCAGGGGGCGGAAATGAAGCTTTCTTT | CASSLAPGGGNEAFF
TRBJ2-7 | NA | TRBD2 | TRBV5-1 | TGCGCCAGCAGCTTGGGCTACGTACCGATGGGACTAGCCTACGAGCAGTACTTC | CASSLGYVPMGLAYEQYF
TRBJ1-2 | NA | NA | TRBV27 | TGTGCCAGCACCCCCCGGGGGGCCAGTGGCTACACCTTC | CASTPRGASGYTF
TRBJ2-2 | NA | NA | TRBV28 | TGTGCCAGCACCGGCCCACGGAACACCGGGGAGCTGTTTTTT | CASTGPRNTGELFF
TRBJ1-1 | NA | NA | TRBV14 | TGTGCCAGCAGGCGCGAAAACGAGTACACTGAAGCTTTCTTT | CASRRENEYTEAFF
TRBJ2-2 | few | TRBD1 | TRBV6-1 | TGTGCCAGCAGTCCCCGACAGGGGCTCGGGGGCCCCGACACCGGGGAGCTGTTTTTT | CASSPRQGLGGPDTGELFF
TRBJ1-6 | many | NA | TRBV6-5 | TGTGCCAGCAGTTACGAGGAATCGGATTCACCCCTCCACTTT | CASSYEESDSPLHF
TRBJ2-3 | many | TRBD1 | TRBV5-1 | TGCGCCAGCAGCTCCCGGACAGGAACTAGCACAGATACGCAGTATTTT | CASSSRTGTSTDTQYF
TRBJ2-7 | many | TRBD1 | TRBV27 | TGTGCCAGCAGTCCCCGGACAGGGATCGAGCAGTACTTC | CASSPRTGIEQYF
TRBJ2-2 | few | NA | TRBV5-1 | TGCGCCAGCAGCTGGAAAGGGAGCACCGGGGAGCTGTTTTTT | CASSWKGSTGELFF
TRBJ2-1 | few | TRBD2 | TRBV5-1 | TGCGCCAGCAGCTTGCCGAAGCTAGCGGGAGGTTGGGATGAGCAGTTCTTC | CASSLPKLAGGWDEQFF
TRBJ2-7 | few | NA | TRBV28 | TGTGCCAGCAGTTTTAACACCCGGAGGGGAACCTACGAGCAGTACTTC | CASSFNTRRGTYEQYF
TRBJ1-2 | NA | TRBD1 | TRBV20-1 | TGCAGTGCTAGCACGACAGGGAATAACTATGGCTACACCTTC | CSASTTGNNYGYTF
TRBJ2-1 | NA | TRBD2 | TRBV7-8 | TGTGCCAGCAGGACCGGGACTAGCATCTACAATGAGCAGTTCTTC | CASRTGTSIYNEQFF
TRBJ1-1 | few | TRBD1 | TRBV6-5 | TGTGCCAGCAGGGGGGACAGGGGAGCTTTCTTT | CASRGDRGAFF
TRBJ2-1 | few | NA | TRBV5-1 | TGCGCCAGCAGCTCGGCGGCTAGGACCAACAATGAGCAGTTCTTC | CASSSAARTNNEQFF
TRBJ1-5 | few | NA | TRBV18 | TGTGCCAGCTCACCTTCGATTCGGCAGCCCCAGCATTTT | CASSPSIRQPQHF
TRBJ1-1 | NA | NA | TRBV5-1 | TGCGCCAGCAGCCTACAAGAGATGAACACTGAAGCTTTCTTT | CASSLQEMNTEAFF
TRBJ1-6 | once | NA | TRBV4-2 | TGTGCCAGCAGCCCAGATCTCCAAAGGACAGCGACCTCCTATAATTCACCCCTCCACTTT | CASSPDLQRTATSYNSPLHF
TRBJ2-1 | few | TRBD2 | TRBV6-4 | TGTGCCAGCAGTGACTCGGGCGGGGGGAATTACAATGAGCAGTTCTTC | CASSDSGGGNYNEQFF
TRBJ2-3 | many | NA | TRBV5-1 | TGCGCCAGCAGCTTGGTACTCGTCAGTACGCAGTATTTT | CASSLVLVSTQYF
TRBJ2-1 | few | NA | TRBV4-2 | TGTGCCAGCAGCCAAGACCCTACGGGTAATGAGCAGTTCTTC | CASSQDPTGNEQFF
TRBJ2-3 | NA | NA | TRBV21-1 | TGTGCCAGCAGCAAAGCTAGCGGGAGGGCTACAGATACGCAGTATTTT | CASSKASGRATDTQYF
TRBJ2-5 | NA | NA | TRBV7-9 | TGTGCCAGCAGCAACACGGTCTCTCAAGAGACCCAGTACTTC | CASSNTVSQETQYF
TRBJ1-5 | few | TRBD1 | TRBV20-1 | TGCAGTGCTAGATCCAAGGACAGGCAACAGCCCCAGCATTTT | CSARSKDRQQPQHF
TRBJ1-6 | few | NA | TRBV20-1 | TGCAGTGCAAGAGGGGGAGTACACTCACCCCTCCACTTT | CSARGGVHSPLHF
TRBJ2-7 | NA | TRBD2 | TRBV20-1 | TGCAGTGCCCGCGGGCGGGGAGCGGGGGAGCAGTACTTC | CSARGRGAGEQYF
TRBJ1-1 | few | NA | TRBV20-1 | TGCAGTGCTAGAGATGGGGGGACGAACACTGAAGCTTTCTTT | CSARDGGTNTEAFF
TRBJ2-7 | NA | NA | TRBV20-1 | TGCAGTGCTAGGGCAGAAACTAGCTCCTACGAGCAGTACTTC | CSARAETSSYEQYF
TRBJ2-2 | few | NA | TRBV7-3 | TGTGCCAGCAGCTTAACGGGGCAGGCGAACACCGGGGAGCTGTTTTTT | CASSLTGQANTGELFF
TRBJ1-1 | many | TRBD1 | TRBV12-3/TRBV12-4 | TGTGCCAGCACCCGACAGGGAAGTAGCACTGAAGCTTTCTTT | CASTRQGSSTEAFF
TRBJ2-1 | few | TRBD1 | TRBV5-1 | TGCGCCAGCAGCTTGGAAGGGGGCCTAGGCAATGAGCAGTTCTTC | CASSLEGGLGNEQFF
TRBJ2-5 | NA | NA | TRBV7-9 | TGTGCCAGCAGCTTAGGGGCGAGGGTTGAAGAGACCCAGTACTTC | CASSLGARVEETQYF
TRBJ2-3 | NA | TRBD1 | TRBV20-1 | TGCAGTGCTAGAGATCCCTCCCTAGGCAGGGGGCGCGCAGATACGCAGTATTTT | CSARDPSLGRGRADTQYF
TRBJ2-7 | few | TRBD1 | TRBV20-1 | TGCAGTGCTAGAGTAGTTGGAGCACAGGGGGGATTCTACGAGCAGTACTTC | CSARVVGAQGGFYEQYF
TRBJ1-4 | NA | NA | TRBV29-1 | TGCAGCGTCGCACGCGGGACCCATAATGAAAAACTGTTTTTT | CSVARGTHNEKLFF
TRBJ1-4 | NA | TRBD1 | TRBV6-1 | TGTGCCAGCAGGCGCTCTACAGGGGGTGGCGAAAAACTGTTTTTT | CASRRSTGGGEKLFF
TRBJ2-7 | NA | TRBD1 | TRBV6-5 | TGTGCCAGCAGTAGGGACAGAAACGAGCAGTACTTC | CASSRDRNEQYF
TRBJ2-1 | NA | TRBD2 | TRBV5-1 | TGCGCCAGCAGCTTGGACGGGGGGTCTTACAATGAGCAGTTCTTC | CASSLDGGSYNEQFF
TRBJ2-7 | NA | TRBD1 | TRBV18 | TGTGCCAGCTCACCGTCCCGGGACAGGGTCCTGCAGTACTTC | CASSPSRDRVLQYF
TRBJ1-2 | NA | TRBD1 | TRBV5-1 | TGCGCCAGCAGCTTATACCCCTGGACAGGGGCAAATGGCTACACCTTC | CASSLYPWTGANGYTF
TRBJ1-2 | few | NA | TRBV11-2 | TGTGCCAGCAGCTTACAGGTGGAGAACGGCTACACCTTC | CASSLQVENGYTF
TRBJ1-1 | many | NA | TRBV24-1 | TGTGCCACCAGTGTGGGCGGTGACACTGAAGCTTTCTTT | CATSVGGDTEAFF
TRBJ2-1 | NA | NA | TRBV5-1 | TGCGCCAGCAGCCCTCGGGACTCCCTACGGTCTGAGCAGTTCTTC | CASSPRDSLRSEQFF
TRBJ2-2 | NA | NA | TRBV24-1 | TGTGCCACCAGTGAAACAGACACCGGGGAGCTGTTTTTT | CATSETDTGELFF
TRBJ1-4 | few | NA | TRBV28 | TGTGCCAGCAGTTTGCAGGGCCTCGGTGAAAAACTGTTTTTT | CASSLQGLGEKLFF
TRBJ1-4 | few | NA | TRBV5-6 | TGTGCCAGCAGCTCCGGACAGCTACCTGAAAAACTGTTTTTT | CASSSGQLPEKLFF
TRBJ2-7 | many | TRBD1 | TRBV20-1 | TGCAGTGCTAGACACGGGACAGGGTACGAGCAGTACTTC | CSARHGTGYEQYF
TRBJ1-4 | few | NA | TRBV5-1 | TGCGCCAGCAGCTTGGGATTGGGACCTAATGAAAAACTGTTTTTT | CASSLGLGPNEKLFF
TRBJ1-4 | NA | NA | TRBV12-3/TRBV12-4 | TGTGCCAGCAGTTTTCAGGGGCAGGAAAAACTGTTTTTT | CASSFQGQEKLFF
TRBJ2-1 | many | NA | TRBV12-5 | TGTGCTAGTGGATCGAGAGCATCCGACAATGAGCAGTTCTTC | CASGSRASDNEQFF
TRBJ1-5 | NA | TRBD1 | TRBV7-9 | TGTGCCAGCAGCCCAGGGGACAGTAGCAATCAGCCCCAGCATTTT | CASSPGDSSNQPQHF
TRBJ2-1 | NA | TRBD2 | TRBV30 | TGTGCCATGAATGGGGAGGGTCCGACTGAGTTCTTC | CAMNGEGPTEFF
TRBJ1-1 | NA | NA | TRBV10-3 | TGTGCCATCAGCGAGACAGGGAACACTGAAGCTTTCTTT | CAISETGNTEAFF
TRBJ2-5 | many | NA | TRBV20-1 | TGCAGTGCTATCCGCACCGGGGCTAAAGAGACCCAGTACTTC | CSAIRTGAKETQYF
TRBJ2-3 | few | NA | TRBV11-2 | TGTGCCAGCACTATGGGGAGCACAGATACGCAGTATTTT | CASTMGSTDTQYF
TRBJ2-5 | NA | TRBD2 | TRBV3-1 | TGTGCCAGCAGCCTAAAAGCGGGAGGCAAGACCCAGTACTTC | CASSLKAGGKTQYF
TRBJ2-1 | few | TRBD1 | TRBV12-3/TRBV12-4 | TGTGCCAGCAGCCGGCCTACAGGGGGCTGGGTCAATGAGCAGTTCTTC | CASSRPTGGWVNEQFF